These 19 T cell receptor beta chains originate from one sample sequenced in a study of patients and donors after allogeneic stem cell transplantation. TCRdb reprocessed the RT-PCR reads with MiXCR, giving one entry per CDR3 protein. The sample shows about a million distinct CDR3 sequences, roughly 18% of them seen only once. The sample consisted of blood, either unsorted or a sorted T cell fraction (not recorded which). All receptors come from a human donor who was either an allogeneic HSCT recipient or a stem cell or donor lymphocyte infusion donor (not recorded which). It is not recorded whose cells these are; they may come from a transplant donor.

This clonotype was seen only once. It may be a read error: a sequence one base away is much more abundant. The chain joins TRBV10-3 to TRBJ2-2, with D hard to call. The V and J ends lost 8 bases and 4 bases respectively, with 8 bases between them. Per germline, CDR1 ENHRY and CDR2 SYGVKD. The CDR3 is 12 amino acids. CDR3 DNA: TGTGCCATCGGAGCAGGCACCGGGGAGCTGTTTTTT. Its translation: CAIGAGTGELFF.

This clonotype appeared many times. V usage is TRBV2 and J usage is TRBJ2-1; tentatively, D is TRBD1 (6 bases). CDR1 and CDR2 (germline): SNHLY, FYNNEI. The CDR3 loop spans 14 amino acids. V was cut by 8 bases and J by 0 bases, with 11 bases left in between. CDR3 sequence reads: CASPRDNSYNEQFF. DNA of the CDR3: TGTGCCAGCCCCCGGGACAACTCCTACAATGAGCAGTTCTTC.

J is TRBJ2-3 and V is TRBV7-9; unclear D gene. Trimming cost V 5 bases and J 1 base, with 4 bases left between them. The CDR3 is 12 amino acids. Germline assignment: CDR1 SEHNR and CDR2 FQNEAQ (reference sequence). The CDR3 protein is CASSHGTDTQYF. DNA for the CDR3: TGTGCCAGCAGCCATGGCACAGATACGCAGTATTTT.

The chain is built from TRBV15 and TRBJ2-2; 11 positions agree with TRBD1. The junction had 6 bases not matched to a gene; V was cut back by 6 bases and J by 6 bases. This CDR3 spans 15 amino acids. Germline V gene sequence: CDR1 LNHNV, CDR2 YYDKDF (reference sequence). CDR3 residues: CATREDRGRAGELFF. CDR3 nucleotides: TGTGCCACCAGGGAGGACAGGGGGCGAGCCGGGGAGCTGTTTTTT.

This rearrangement joins TRBV24-1 to TRBJ2-7; TRBD2 matches 11 bases. Germline assignment: CDR1 KGHDR and CDR2 SFDVKD. V was clipped by 4 bases and J by 2 bases; unmatched bases: 3. CDR3 length: 15 residues. The DNA of the CDR3 is TGTGCCACCAGTGACCCGACTAGCGGGGCCTACGAGCAGTACTTC. This translates into CATSDPTSGAYEQYF.

As regards this clonotype: One end of the junction is discordant with germline, which a read error may explain. This chain joins TRBV20-1 and TRBJ2-3, with 9 bases lining up with TRBD2. The CDR3 is made up of 14 amino acids. Looked up from germline, CDR1 is DFQATT and CDR2 is SNEGSKA (reference sequence). CDR3 sequence (DNA): TGCAGTGCTAGCTCTAGCGGGGCCCTCGATACGCAGAATTTT. It translates to CSASSSGALDTQNF.

This rearrangement joins TRBV7-2 to TRBJ2-7; 8 bases match TRBD1. The trim removed 1 base at V and 7 bases at J, leaving 9 bases unmatched. The germline V gene has CDR1 SGHTA and CDR2 FQGNSA. There are 15 residues in the CDR3. The CDR3 loop reads CASSLVSGGSHEQYF. The CDR3 nucleotides read TGTGCCAGCAGCTTAGTGTCAGGGGGCTCTCATGAGCAGTACTTC.

The chain uses TRBV18 and TRBJ1-3, with D hard to call. Trimming shortened V by 2 bases and J by 3 bases, and 8 bases separated the two germline ends. Germline CDR1 is KGHSH and CDR2 is LQKENI. CDR3 length: 14 amino acids. For the CDR3, the DNA is TGTGCCAGCTCACCAGACGCTCTTGGAAACACCATATATTTT. This codes for CASSPDALGNTIYF.

This sequence joins TRBV12-3 or TRBV12-4 and TRBJ2-1; D remains ambiguous. Trimming cost V 3 bases and J 9 bases, with 18 bases left between them. The CDR3 extends over 15 amino acids. The CDR3 loop is CASSFRPPRHREQFF. For the CDR3, the DNA is TGTGCCAGCAGTTTTCGGCCCCCGAGGCATCGTGAGCAGTTCTTC.

The chain uses TRBV12-3 or TRBV12-4 and TRBJ2-3; D is perhaps TRBD2 (7 bases). Trimming pared 6 bases from V and 0 bases from J, leaving 10 bases between. This CDR3 is 14 amino acids long. CDR3 DNA: TGTGCCAGCAGAAAGGGGGGGAGCACAGATACGCAGTATTTT. Its protein is CASRKGGSTDTQYF.

V and J are TRBV25-1 and TRBJ1-1, with D possibly matching TRBD1 (5 bases). Between the trimmed V and J ends, which lost 5 bases and 10 bases, there was a span of 23 bases. The CDR3 sequence is 15 residues long. Germline V lookup: CDR1 MGHDK, CDR2 SYGVNS. The CDR3 spells CASSLELGGGYPAFF. Here the CDR3 DNA reads TGTGCCAGCAGTCTCGAATTGGGGGGGGGGTACCCAGCTTTCTTT. Variable domain in full (rest from reference TRBV25-1 and TRBJ1-1): EADIYQTPRYLVIGTGKKITLECSQTMGHDKMYWYQQDPGMELHLIHYSYGVNSTEKGDLSSESTVSRIRTEHFPLTLESARPSHTSQYLCASSLELGGGYPAFFGQGTRLTVV.

CDR3 protein: CATSLPSIWNKIRGNQPQHF. The CDR3 DNA reads as TGTGCCACCAGCCTCCCATCCATATGGAATAAGATTAGGGGCAATCAGCCCCAGCATTTT. The chain joins TRBV15 to TRBJ1-5; D is uncertain. Germline CDR1 LNHNV, CDR2 YYDKDF (reference sequence). Trimming pared 5 bases from V and 2 bases from J, leaving 28 bases between. The CDR3 consists of 20 residues.

A word on this clonotype: An end of the junction differs from the germline gene, which may be a read error. This rearrangement joins TRBV5-1 to TRBJ1-1; 10 positions agree with TRBD1. The CDR3 consists of 17 residues. Germline lookup yields CDR1 SGHRS and CDR2 YFSETQ. The chain's CDR3 is CASSSVNPGQGNTGAFF. CDR3 sequence (DNA): TGCGCCAGCAGCTCTGTCAATCCGGGACAGGGGAACACTGGAGCTTTCTTT.

Ten or more counts support this clonotype. The chain links TRBV4-1 to TRBJ1-1; maybe TRBD1 (6 bases). In germline, CDR1 is MGHRA, CDR2 YSYEKL. This CDR3 contains 13 residues. V lost 5 bases and J lost 0, with 7 bases in between. Here the CDR3 reads CASSGQLNTEAFF. CDR3 coding DNA: TGCGCCAGCAGCGGACAGCTGAACACTGAAGCTTTCTTT.

This sequence joins TRBV30 and TRBJ2-2, with 8 positions matching TRBD2. Germline CDR1 is GTSNPN and CDR2 is SVGIG (reference sequence). V lost 2 bases to trimming and J lost 1 base; unmatched junction nucleotides: 9. This CDR3 has 17 residues. This CDR3 is CAWSPRFSGVNTGELFF. CDR3 coding DNA: TGTGCCTGGAGTCCACGATTTAGCGGGGTGAACACCGGGGAGCTGTTTTTT.

V and J are TRBV6-5 and TRBJ1-5; unclear D gene. The germline V and J ends were trimmed by 2 bases and 5 bases, with 13 bases remaining between them. The CDR3 covers 15 residues. Germline V gene lookup returns CDR1 MNHEY and CDR2 SVGAGI. CDR3 amino acids: CASSYNGRVDQPQHF. CDR3 nucleotides: TGTGCCAGCAGTTACAACGGTAGGGTGGATCAGCCCCAGCATTTT.

J is TRBJ2-2 and V is TRBV29-1; D gene unclear. The CDR3 has 14 amino acids. From germline, CDR1 is SQVTM and CDR2 ANQGSEA. V shed 1 base and J shed 1 base, with 7 bases lying between them. The CDR3 sequence: CSVEGPKNTGELFF. As DNA, the CDR3 is TGCAGCGTTGAAGGCCCCAAGAACACCGGGGAGCTGTTTTTT.

The chain carries TRBV11-2 and TRBJ2-3; D gene ambiguous. In germline, CDR1 is SGHAT, CDR2 FQNNGV. V was pared by 7 bases and J by 2 bases, with 19 bases between. The CDR3 sequence is 16 residues long. CDR3 residues: CASISKPGRFTDTQYF. CDR3 coding DNA: TGTGCCAGCATCTCCAAGCCTGGACGCTTCACAGATACGCAGTATTTT. Variable domain in full (rest from reference TRBV11-2 and TRBJ2-3): EAGVAQSPRYKIIEKRQSVAFWCNPISGHATLYWYQQILGQGPKLLIQFQNNGVVDDSQLPKDRFSAERLKGVDSTLKIQPAKLEDSAVYLCASISKPGRFTDTQYFGPGTRLTVL.

This clonotype was detected a few times. The chain combines TRBV9 with TRBJ1-1; TRBD1 is a possible D gene (5 bases). CDR3 length: 13 residues. Trimming took off 0 bases at V and 6 bases at J, with 9 bases between the two ends. Germline CDR1 and CDR2: SGDLS and YYNGEE. CDR3 bases: TGTGCCAGCAGCGTAGCAGGGAAGGCTGAAGCTTTCTTT. The encoded protein is CASSVAGKAEAFF.